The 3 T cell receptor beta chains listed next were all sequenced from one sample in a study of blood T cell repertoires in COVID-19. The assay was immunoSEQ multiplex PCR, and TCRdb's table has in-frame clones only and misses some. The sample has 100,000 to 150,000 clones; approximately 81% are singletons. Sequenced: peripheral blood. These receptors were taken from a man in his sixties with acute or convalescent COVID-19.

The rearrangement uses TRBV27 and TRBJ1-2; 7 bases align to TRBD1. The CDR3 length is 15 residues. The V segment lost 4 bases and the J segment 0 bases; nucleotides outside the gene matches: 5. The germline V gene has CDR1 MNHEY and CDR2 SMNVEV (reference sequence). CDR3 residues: CASSSLTGANYGYTF. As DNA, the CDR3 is TGTGCCAGCAGTTCCTTAACAGGGGCTAACTATGGCTACACCTTC.

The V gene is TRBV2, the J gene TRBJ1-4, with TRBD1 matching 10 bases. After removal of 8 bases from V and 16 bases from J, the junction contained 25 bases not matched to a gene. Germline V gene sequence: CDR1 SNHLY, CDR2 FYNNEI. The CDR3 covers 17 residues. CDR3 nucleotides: TGTGCCAGCGATGCGCTTGGAGGGACAGGGGTCGGAGTCAGTTCGTTTTTT. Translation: CASDALGGTGVGVSSFF.

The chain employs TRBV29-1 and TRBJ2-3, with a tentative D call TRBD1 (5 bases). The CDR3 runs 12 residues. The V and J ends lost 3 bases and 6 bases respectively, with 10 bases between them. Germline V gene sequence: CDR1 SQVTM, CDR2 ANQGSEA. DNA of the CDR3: TGCAGCGTTGAGGCAGGGCCGGATACGCAGTATTTT. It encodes CSVEAGPDTQYF.